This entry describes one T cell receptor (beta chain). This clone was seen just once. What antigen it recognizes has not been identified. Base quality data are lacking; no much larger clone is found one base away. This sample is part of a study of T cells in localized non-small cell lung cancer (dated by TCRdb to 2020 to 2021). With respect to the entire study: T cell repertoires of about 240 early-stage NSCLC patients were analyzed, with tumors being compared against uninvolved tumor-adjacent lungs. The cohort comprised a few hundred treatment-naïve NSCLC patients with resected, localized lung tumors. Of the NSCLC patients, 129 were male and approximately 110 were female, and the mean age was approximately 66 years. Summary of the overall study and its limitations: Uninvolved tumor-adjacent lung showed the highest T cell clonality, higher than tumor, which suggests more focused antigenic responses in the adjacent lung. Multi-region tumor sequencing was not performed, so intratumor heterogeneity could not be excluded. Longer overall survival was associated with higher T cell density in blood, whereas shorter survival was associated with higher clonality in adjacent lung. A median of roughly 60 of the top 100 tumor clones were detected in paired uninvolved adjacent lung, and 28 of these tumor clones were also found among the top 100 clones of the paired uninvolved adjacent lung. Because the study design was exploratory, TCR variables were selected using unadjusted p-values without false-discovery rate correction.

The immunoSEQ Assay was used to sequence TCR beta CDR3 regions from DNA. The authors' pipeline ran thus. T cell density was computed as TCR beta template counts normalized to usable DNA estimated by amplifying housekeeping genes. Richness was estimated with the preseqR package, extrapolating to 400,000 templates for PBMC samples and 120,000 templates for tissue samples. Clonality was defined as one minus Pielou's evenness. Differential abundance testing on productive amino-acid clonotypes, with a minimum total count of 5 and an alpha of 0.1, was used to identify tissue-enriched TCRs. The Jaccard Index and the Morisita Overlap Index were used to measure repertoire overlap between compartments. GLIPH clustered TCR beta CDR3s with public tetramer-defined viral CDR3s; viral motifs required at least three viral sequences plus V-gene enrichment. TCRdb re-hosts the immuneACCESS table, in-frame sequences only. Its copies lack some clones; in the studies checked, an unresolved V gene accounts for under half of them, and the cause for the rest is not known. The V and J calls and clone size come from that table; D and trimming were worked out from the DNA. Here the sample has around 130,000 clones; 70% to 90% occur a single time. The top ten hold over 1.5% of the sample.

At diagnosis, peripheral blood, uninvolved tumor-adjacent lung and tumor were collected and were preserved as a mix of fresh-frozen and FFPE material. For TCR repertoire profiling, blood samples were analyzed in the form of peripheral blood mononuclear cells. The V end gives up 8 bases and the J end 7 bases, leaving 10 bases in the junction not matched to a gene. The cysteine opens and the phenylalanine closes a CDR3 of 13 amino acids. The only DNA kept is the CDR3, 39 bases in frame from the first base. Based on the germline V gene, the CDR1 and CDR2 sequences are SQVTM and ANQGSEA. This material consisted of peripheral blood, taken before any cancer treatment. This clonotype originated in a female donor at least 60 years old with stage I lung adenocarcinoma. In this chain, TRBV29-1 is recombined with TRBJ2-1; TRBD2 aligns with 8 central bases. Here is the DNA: TGCAGCTCCTCCCCGGGACTAGAGAATGAGCAGTTCTTC. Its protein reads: CSSSPGLENEQFF.